The sequence of this T cell receptor beta chain was determined in a study of T-cell memory formation after mild COVID-19. Findings of the study overall: Mainly CM and EM harbored the contracting CD4+ clones; mainly EMRA harbored the CD8+ ones. CD4/CD8 balance characterized clones contracting day 15 to 85, and CD4+ skew characterized later expanders.

Using its own MiXCR run on the 5' RACE reads, TCRdb lists one record per CDR3 protein. The sample consists of about 440,000 distinct CDR3 sequences, around 20% of them appearing once. This CDR3 comprises 14 residues. Trimming shortened V by 1 base and J by 2 bases, and 8 bases separated the two germline ends. Germline CDR1 is MNHEY and CDR2 is SVGAGI. Turning to this clonotype: Its antigen is undetermined.

This TCR was recovered from an adult woman who had mild COVID-19 (a few samples of this study predate the infection). Cell type and time point are not known. Sequencing was performed on PBMCs or a T cell subset sorted from them (not recorded which). This chain connects TRBV6-5 to TRBJ2-5; tentatively, D is TRBD1 (6 bases). In DNA form, the CDR3 reads TGTGCCAGCAGTTACTTGACAGGTCAAGAGACCCAGTACTTC. Its translation is CASSYLTGQETQYF.